This T cell receptor (beta chain) was sequenced during a study of T cell responses to AZD1222 COVID-19 vaccine (dated by TCRdb to the early 2020s). For the wider study: AZD1222 recipients with second doses at about 4 weeks or about 12 weeks were pooled, because spike-specific TCR depth and breadth did not differ between schedules. TCR sequencing was performed for some 250 trial participants, of whom around 200 were given two doses of AZD1222 and 26 were given two doses of MenACWY control vaccine. Trial participants were enrolled by age into subgroups of 18-55, 56-69 and 70-plus years, and around 150, 28 and 57 TCR-sequenced participants, respectively, were included in these subgroups. Beyond this particular receptor, the publication reports: Participants were mostly white British, with more females than males. The authors suggested clonal diversity may have been underestimated. The 56-69-year group was small, and its depth increase did not reach significance, likely because of low power. The whole spike protein was spanned by vaccine-associated CD4 TCRs, and dominant responses were seen in regions 160-218 and 743-854. Conclusions about previously exposed vaccinees are limited because only six or seven AZD1222 recipients were SARS-CoV-2 seropositive at baseline. Because no day 14 peak-response samples were available, the repertoires could be characterized only after the peak T cell response. After two AZD1222 doses, spike-specific TCR breadth and depth were significantly higher than at day 0 and than in MenACWY recipients. Reportedly, almost half of the unique spike-specific TCRs recognized epitopes lying outside the regions that are mutated in the B.1.351 and B.1.1.7 variants.

The CDR3 regions of human TCRbeta chains were analyzed by immunosequencing. From the authors' description of their analysis: Repertoire TCRs were checked for matches against a reference library of SARS-CoV-2-specific TCRs that had been generated using the MIRA antigen-specificity platform. Breadth was defined as the fraction of unique TCRs that were SARS-CoV-2-associated, and depth was defined as the fraction of total T cells that were SARS-CoV-2-associated. Using the MIRA data, every spike-specific TCR was mapped to the spike region that the TCR reacted to and assigned to either a CD4 or a CD8 class. Log10-transformed breadth and depth values were compared by one-way ANOVA with Sidak's multiple comparisons tests. TCRdb obtained this table from immuneACCESS and retained in-frame rearrangements with V and J assigned. These tables miss some clones; where compared with another copy, unresolved V genes account for less than half of the shortfall, and the remainder is unexplained. The DNA was the basis for D and trimming; V, J and clone size are from that table. In all, the sample holds approximately 100,000 clones, and just under 95% of those were seen once. 2.2% of the sample is held by the ten biggest clonotypes.

Including cysteine and phenylalanine, the CDR3 has 11 amino acids. Only CDR3 DNA is held: 33 bases, read in frame from base 1. V and J are truncated by 5 bases and 5 bases respectively, leaving an intervening sequence of 7 bases. Reading the germline V gene gives CDR1 SGHAT and CDR2 FQNNGV. The time point label corresponds to: baseline before first vaccination. The vaccinee samples were drawn from two UK trials, COV001 and COV002, one of which was a single-blind randomized controlled phase 2/3 trial testing AZD1222 (ChAdOx1 nCoV-19) in healthy adults. For TCRbeta chain sequencing, PBMC samples from trial participants were taken at day 0 and at day 28 after the second dose. As regards this clone: It has no known antigen specificity. Qualities for individual bases were not recorded, and no much larger clone is one base off.

The sequence was collected from an adult in good health. The specimen was peripheral blood, collected on day 0 of AZD1222 vaccination. This chain joins TRBV11-2 to TRBJ2-7; the D gene cannot be resolved beyond TRBD1 or TRBD2, each matching 5 bases. The nucleotides are TGTGCCAGCAGCGGGACCGACGAGCAGTACTTC. This encodes CASSGTDEQYF.